Presented here are 12 T cell receptor beta chains from one specimen sequenced in a study of shared clonotypes between healthy human individuals (dated by TCRdb to 2019 to 2021). The library was built by means of the immunoSEQ multiplex PCR assay. TCRdb carries this immuneACCESS record with in-frame sequences only. Its versions omit some clonotypes, under half of them owing to an unresolved V gene in the studies checked, with the rest unexplained. The sample records around 700,000 clones, less than 85% of which are singletons. In total, the top ten clones hold approximately 1.6% of the sample. Source material: memory CD4+ T cells sorted from blood. The intended sense of this specimen's cell subset or site label: CD45RA-negative fraction. The receptors derive from a woman in her 30s in good health.

The chain combines TRBV6-1 with TRBJ2-7; D gene unclear. Germline V gene data show CDR1 as MNHNS and CDR2 as SASEGT. V gave up 5 bases and J gave up 6 bases, with 8 bases separating them. The CDR3 spans 11 residues. As DNA, the CDR3 is TGTGCCAGCAGTTGGGGTAGCGAGCAGTACTTC. Protein: CASSWGSEQYF.

J is TRBJ2-1 and V is TRBV4-1, with 9 bases identical to TRBD2. CDR1 is MGHRA and CDR2 is YSYEKL in the germline V gene. The CDR3 covers 18 residues. The V gene end was trimmed by 0 bases and the J gene end by 9 bases; junction bases not matched to a gene: 15. Here the CDR3 reads CASSQDPYVGSGSVEQFF. The CDR3 DNA is TGCGCCAGCAGCCAAGACCCCTATGTTGGTAGCGGGAGTGTTGAGCAGTTCTTC.

The J gene is TRBJ2-1, the V gene TRBV15; 11 bases are shared with TRBD2. J was trimmed by 8 bases and V by 1 base; bases with no gene match: 10. The CDR3 totals 17 residues. In germline, CDR1 is LNHNV, CDR2 YYDKDF (reference sequence). CDR3 DNA: TGTGCCACCAGCAGAGCACAGACTAGCGGGATGTTTGATGAGCAGTTCTTC. Amino acid sequence: CATSRAQTSGMFDEQFF.

The chain couples TRBV19 to TRBJ2-7, with a tentative D call TRBD2 (6 bases). The CDR3 is 14 amino acids. Trimming pared 4 bases from V and 2 bases from J, leaving 12 bases between. Germline assignment: CDR1 LNHDA and CDR2 SQIVND (reference sequence). The CDR3 protein is CASSRTTGPYEQYF. In nucleotides, the CDR3 is TGTGCCAGTAGTAGGACTACCGGACCCTACGAGCAGTACTTC.

A remark on this clone: With only one base between it and a far larger clone, this is likely a read error. The chain couples TRBV25-1 to TRBJ2-3, with 7 bases that match TRBD1. Trimming removed 5 bases from V and 4 bases from J; junction bases left unmatched: 15. Germline assignment: CDR1 MGHDK and CDR2 SYGVNS. The CDR3 consists of 17 residues. The CDR3 bases are TGTGCCAGCAGTAGCCCCCTCGGACAGGAGGCTTCAGATACGCAGTATTTT. Its protein product is CASSSPLGQEASDTQYF.

Remarks on this clone: Additional DNA sequences in this sample encode the identical CDR3. V gene TRBV5-1 combines with J gene TRBJ2-1; D not resolved. Germline V gives CDR1 SGHRS, CDR2 YFSETQ. Trimming shortened V by 0 bases and J by 4 bases, and 11 bases separated the two germline ends. The CDR3 spans 15 residues. The CDR3: CASSLDSSGYNEQFF. The CDR3 DNA is TGCGCCAGCAGCTTGGACTCTAGTGGTTACAATGAGCAGTTCTTC.

V is TRBV7-8 and J is TRBJ2-7; maybe TRBD1 (7 bases). The CDR3 has 14 amino acids. The V end was cut by 5 bases, the J end by 3 bases, with 14 bases between. In germline, CDR1 is SGHVS, CDR2 FQNEAQ. CDR3 nucleotides: TGTGCCAGCAGCCCCAGGAGGGACAGCTACGAGCAGTACTTC. Encoded protein: CASSPRRDSYEQYF.

The rearrangement uses TRBV25-1 and TRBJ2-1; D is unclear. CDR1 and CDR2 (germline): MGHDK, SYGVNS. This CDR3 region has 11 residues. Trimming took off 5 bases at V and 9 bases at J, with 8 bases between the two ends. CDR3 amino acids: CASSNATEQFF. The CDR3 nucleotides are TGTGCCAGCAGTAACGCGACTGAGCAGTTCTTC.

The chain uses TRBV29-1 and TRBJ2-1, with D tentatively TRBD2 (5 bases). The V gene's germline CDR1 is SQVTM and CDR2 ANQGSEA. Trimming removed 7 bases at V and 10 bases at J, with 20 bases between. The CDR3 spans 13 residues. The CDR3 region is CSAGGLVSREQFF. DNA for the CDR3: TGCAGCGCTGGAGGTCTAGTGTCCCGGGAGCAGTTCTTC.

The V call is TRBV28, the J call TRBJ1-1; tentatively, D is TRBD1 (5 bases). V was trimmed by 2 bases and J by 6 bases, leaving 7 bases between them. The CDR3 runs 12 residues. Per germline, CDR1 MDHEN and CDR2 SYDVKM. The chain's CDR3 is CASSLQGAEAFF. The CDR3 nucleotides are TGTGCCAGCAGTTTACAGGGCGCTGAAGCTTTCTTT.

This chain uses TRBV6-1 with TRBJ2-5; D is perhaps TRBD1 (6 bases). Trimming pared 4 bases from V and 1 base from J, leaving 10 bases between. CDR3 length equals 14 residues. CDR1 and CDR2 (germline): MNHNS, SASEGT. CDR3: CASSAGVLQETQYF. CDR3 sequence (DNA): TGTGCCAGCAGTGCAGGGGTACTCCAAGAGACCCAGTACTTC.

With regard to this clone: In the same sample, other DNA sequences code for this CDR3. The chain recombines TRBV28 with TRBJ2-7; maybe TRBD1 (5 bases). The CDR3 runs to 12 residues. Germline CDR1 MDHEN, CDR2 SYDVKM. V dropped 5 bases and J dropped 7 bases, with 12 bases sitting between them. The CDR3 here is CASSLRVREQYF. CDR3 nucleotide sequence: TGTGCCAGCAGTCTCAGGGTCAGGGAGCAGTACTTC.